The TCR beta chain described here comes from a study of blood T cell repertoires in COVID-19. Study as a whole: Italy, Spain and the United States were the sources of the convalescent and acute COVID-19 samples.

Using immunoSEQ multiplex PCR, the repertoire was profiled, and TCRdb retains in-frame clones only, with some absent. Of more than 150,000 clones listed, approximately 88% are singletons. The CDR3 is 15 residues long. After removal of 0 bases from V and 3 bases from J, the junction contained 3 bases not matched to a gene. CDR1 is SGHRS and CDR2 is YFSETQ in the germline V gene. Material: peripheral blood. The sequence came from a woman aged 55-69 years with acute or convalescent COVID-19. V is TRBV5-1 and J is TRBJ2-7, with 10 bases identical to TRBD1. The CDR3 loop is CASSLGGQGIYEQYF. The CDR3 DNA follows: TGCGCCAGCAGCTTGGGGGGACAGGGGATCTACGAGCAGTACTTC.